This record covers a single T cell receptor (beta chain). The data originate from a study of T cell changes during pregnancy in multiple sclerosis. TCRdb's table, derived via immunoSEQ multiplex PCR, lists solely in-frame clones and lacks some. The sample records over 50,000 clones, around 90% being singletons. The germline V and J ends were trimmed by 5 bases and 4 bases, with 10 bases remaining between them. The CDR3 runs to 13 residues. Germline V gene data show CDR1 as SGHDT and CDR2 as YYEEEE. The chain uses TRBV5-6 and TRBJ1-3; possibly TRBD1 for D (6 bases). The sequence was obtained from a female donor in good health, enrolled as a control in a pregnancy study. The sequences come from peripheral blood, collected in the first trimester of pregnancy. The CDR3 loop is CASRQGGGNTIYF. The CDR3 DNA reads TGTGCCAGCAGACAGGGCGGGGGAAACACCATATATTTT. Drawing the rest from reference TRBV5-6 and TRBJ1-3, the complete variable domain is DAGVTQSPTHLIKTRGQQVTLRCSPKSGHDTVSWYQQALGQGPQFIFQYYEEEERQRGNFPDRFSGHQFPNYSSELNVNALLLGDSALYLCASRQGGGNTIYFGEGSWLTVV.